A single sample gave rise to the 27 T cell receptor beta chains below, sequenced in a study of cytomegalovirus exposure and HLA in healthy donors. Generated by immunoSEQ multiplex PCR, the TCRdb table keeps only in-frame clones and is missing some. Of about 180,000 clones in the sample, around nine tenths are singletons; the top ten hold roughly 2.6%. Sequencing was performed on PBMCs. These receptors originate from a man between 18 and 35 years old in good health and CMV-seropositive.

The J gene is TRBJ2-5, the V gene TRBV29-1; D is unclear. The germline CDR1 and CDR2 sequences are SQVTM and ANQGSEA. This CDR3 has 15 amino acids. Deletions cut 0 bases from V and 5 bases from J, with 16 bases between. In DNA form, the CDR3 reads TGCAGCGTTGAAGAGCGCCGACGGAGTTGGGAGACCCAGTACTTC. It is translated as CSVEERRRSWETQYF.

J is TRBJ1-1 and V is TRBV7-2, with unresolved D. The germline gives CDR1 SGHTA, CDR2 FQGNSA. Trimming stripped 3 bases from V and 7 bases from J, with 12 bases between. The CDR3 sequence is 13 residues long. CDR3 region: CASSFAGKNEAFF. In DNA, the CDR3 is TGTGCCAGCAGCTTCGCCGGGAAAAATGAAGCTTTCTTT.

The rearrangement uses TRBV7-2 and TRBJ2-5; 7 nucleotides line up with TRBD2. The CDR3 consists of 13 residues. V dropped 0 bases and J dropped 5; count of bases not matched to a gene: 0. From germline, CDR1 is SGHTA and CDR2 FQGNSA. The CDR3 DNA reads TGTGCCAGCAGCTTAGCCGGGGGGGAGACCCAGTACTTC. This gives the protein CASSLAGGETQYF.

This chain links TRBV5-1 with TRBJ1-4; a possible D gene is TRBD1 (6 bases). The length of the CDR3 is 18 residues. Trimming removed 4 bases from V and 0 bases from J, with 19 bases in between. The germline V gene has CDR1 SGHRS and CDR2 YFSETQ. The CDR3 DNA reads as TGCGCCAGCAGCCCCGATGGGGAGGGGGTCGCAACTAATGAAAAACTGTTTTTT. Translating gives CASSPDGEGVATNEKLFF.

The V and J genes are TRBV18 and TRBJ2-7; 9 nucleotides align to TRBD2. This CDR3 contains 15 residues. Germline V gene sequence: CDR1 KGHSH, CDR2 LQKENI. The V and J ends lost 3 bases and 3 bases, in that order; junction bases with no gene match: 6. CDR3 amino acids: CASSPSGTSSYEQYF. CDR3 DNA sequence: TGTGCCAGCTCACCTTCCGGGACTAGCAGCTACGAGCAGTACTTC.

CDR3 bases: TGCAGTGCTTACAGTTCTTATGGCTACACCTTC. It translates to CSAYSSYGYTF. The chain has TRBV20-1 and TRBJ1-2; D gene uncertain. The CDR3 is 11 residues long. V dropped 5 bases and J dropped 5 bases, with 9 bases sitting between them. In germline, CDR1 is DFQATT, CDR2 SNEGSKA (reference sequence).

This clone was detected a few times. V and J are TRBV7-2 and TRBJ1-6; D is uncertain. Trimming cost V 1 base and J 16 bases, with 14 bases left between them. The germline CDR1 and CDR2 sequences are SGHTA and FQGNSA. The CDR3 length is 13 residues. The CDR3 sequence: CASSLVLGSWLHF. In DNA, the CDR3 is TGTGCCAGCAGCTTAGTTCTAGGGAGTTGGCTCCACTTT.

V is TRBV15 and J is TRBJ1-1; 7 bases fit TRBD1. Trimming at V came to 5 bases and at J to 4 bases, leaving 7 bases not matched to a gene. The CDR3 consists of 14 residues. Per the germline V gene, CDR1 is LNHNV and CDR2 is YYDKDF (reference sequence). In nucleotides, the CDR3 is TGTGCCACCAGCCCGCGACAGGGAGGCACTGAAGCTTTCTTT. As protein: CATSPRQGGTEAFF.

Points on this clone: At one end the junction does not follow the germline gene, possibly because of a read error. J is TRBJ1-1 and V is TRBV7-7; D remains ambiguous. This CDR3 has 13 amino acids. The V gene's germline CDR1 is SSHAT and CDR2 FNYEAQ (reference sequence). The CDR3 spells CASSPVGSRKAFF. CDR3 nucleotide sequence: TGTGCTAGCAGCCCGGTCGGGTCAAGGAAAGCTTTCTTT.

The chain couples TRBV27 to TRBJ2-5, with 7 nucleotides matching TRBD1. Germline V lookup: CDR1 MNHEY, CDR2 SMNVEV (reference sequence). The V segment lost 4 bases and the J segment 4 bases; nucleotides outside the gene matches: 9. This CDR3 has 15 residues. CDR3 nucleotides: TGTGCCAGCAGTTACTCGAGTGAGGGGGCAGAGACCCAGTACTTC. The encoded protein is CASSYSSEGAETQYF.

The chain is built from TRBV7-2 and TRBJ2-1, with a possible D match to TRBD2 (5 bases). Germline CDR1 and CDR2: SGHTA and FQGNSA. V was clipped by 6 bases and J by 1 base, with 16 bases between them. This CDR3 has 16 amino acids. The CDR3 is CASRRGPHGSYNEQFF. The CDR3 DNA follows: TGTGCCAGCAGGCGCGGGCCTCACGGATCCTACAATGAGCAGTTCTTC.

The V call is TRBV20-1, the J call TRBJ1-2; D is unclear. With 6 bases removed from V and 3 bases from J, the gap between germline ends came to 5 bases. The CDR3 loop spans 10 amino acids. Looked up from germline, CDR1 is DFQATT and CDR2 is SNEGSKA (reference sequence). Here the CDR3 DNA reads TGCAGTGCCCCAGACTATGGCTACACCTTC. Translated: CSAPDYGYTF.

The J gene is TRBJ1-3, the V gene TRBV7-9; D may be TRBD1 (6 bases). The CDR3 contains 17 residues. Germline CDR1 is SEHNR and CDR2 is FQNEAQ (reference sequence). V was shortened by 0 bases and J by 2 bases, with 14 bases between the two germline ends. CDR3 loop: CASSLAGGGRTGNTIYF. CDR3 DNA sequence: TGTGCCAGCAGCTTAGCAGGTGGGGGCCGAACTGGAAACACCATATATTTT.

The table lists this clone with a few counts. Here the CDR3 reads CASSLEAGAQHF. CDR3 nucleotides: TGTGCCAGCAGCTTAGAGGCAGGGGCCCAGCATTTT. The genes are TRBV7-2 and TRBJ1-5; perhaps TRBD1 as D (6 bases). Germline CDR1 reads SGHTA; CDR2 reads FQGNSA. V lost 1 base and J 11 bases, leaving 9 bases between the germline ends. CDR3 size: 12 residues.

The J gene is TRBJ1-1, the V gene TRBV4-3; the D gene is possibly TRBD1 (5 bases). Trimming left V 3 bases short and J 0 bases short, with 14 bases between. The germline gives CDR1 LGHNA, CDR2 YSLEER. The CDR3 has 16 amino acids. The CDR3 bases are TGCGCCAGCAGCCACGGAGGGGTAGGGATGAACACTGAAGCTTTCTTT. Translation: CASSHGGVGMNTEAFF.

The CDR3 DNA reads TGCAGCGTCAAAGCGAAACCGGGACTAGCGGTCGAGCAGTACTTC. Amino acids: CSVKAKPGLAVEQYF. The J gene is TRBJ2-7, the V gene TRBV29-1, with 11 bases matching TRBD2. V shed 6 bases and J 6 bases; nucleotides not matched to a gene: 13. Germline-derived CDR1 and CDR2 are SQVTM and ANQGSEA. The CDR3 is made up of 15 amino acids.

Concerning this clone: Other DNA sequences from this sample encode an identical CDR3 as well. The chain has TRBV28 and TRBJ1-2, with D possibly TRBD1 on 6 matching bases. V dropped 4 bases and J dropped 2 bases, with 8 bases sitting between them. The CDR3 consists of 13 residues. Looked up from germline, CDR1 is MDHEN and CDR2 is SYDVKM. CDR3 DNA: TGTGCCAGCAGTTCGGGACAAAACTATGGCTACACCTTC. It is translated as CASSSGQNYGYTF.

This chain links TRBV9 with TRBJ2-3; 8 nucleotides line up with TRBD2. The V segment lost 4 bases and the J segment 6 bases; nucleotides outside the gene matches: 7. The germline gives CDR1 SGDLS, CDR2 YYNGEE. The length of the CDR3 is 14 residues. CDR3 sequence reads: CASSIGGGFDTQYF. The CDR3 DNA follows: TGTGCCAGCAGCATCGGGGGGGGATTTGATACGCAGTATTTT.

The J gene is TRBJ2-1, the V gene TRBV29-1, with D maybe TRBD2 (5 bases). V lost 4 bases to trimming and J lost 2 bases, with 18 bases between them. The CDR3 has 16 amino acids. Germline CDR1 reads SQVTM; CDR2 reads ANQGSEA. CDR3: CSVAGKVRDAYNEQFF. Here the CDR3 DNA reads TGCAGCGTTGCCGGGAAGGTTAGGGATGCCTACAATGAGCAGTTCTTC.

This sequence joins TRBV19 and TRBJ1-5; the D gene is possibly TRBD1 (5 bases). The V end lost 1 base, the J end lost 6 bases, and 7 bases lay between the germline ends. The CDR3 sequence is 13 residues long. Germline V lookup: CDR1 LNHDA, CDR2 SQIVND (reference sequence). CDR3 residues: CASSIGGGQPQHF. The CDR3 nucleotides are TGTGCCAGTAGTATAGGGGGGGGTCAGCCCCAGCATTTT.

This chain uses TRBV6-6 with TRBJ1-5; D remains ambiguous. The V end lost 7 bases, the J end lost 2 bases, and 15 bases lay between the germline ends. Germline V gives CDR1 MNHNY, CDR2 SVGAGI (reference sequence). The CDR3 is 15 amino acids. In nucleotides, the CDR3 is TGTGCCAGCACCCGAAAACGCGGGGGCAATCAGCCCCAGCATTTT. It encodes CASTRKRGGNQPQHF.

The J gene is TRBJ2-1, the V gene TRBV7-2; 14 nucleotides line up with TRBD2. Looked up from germline, CDR1 is SGHTA and CDR2 is FQGNSA. V lost 3 bases and J lost 6; bases outside the gene matches: 4. CDR3 length: 16 residues. The CDR3 DNA reads TGTGCCAGCAGCTTCCGGACTAGCGGGAGGTTCAATGAGCAGTTCTTC. It translates to CASSFRTSGRFNEQFF.

V and J are TRBV6-1 and TRBJ1-2; weak D call: TRBD1 (5 bases). This CDR3 has 14 residues. V was shortened by 3 bases and J by 4 bases, with 12 bases between the two germline ends. Germline V lookup: CDR1 MNHNS, CDR2 SASEGT. The CDR3 DNA reads as TGTGCCAGCAGTGATCGAACAGGCCCCTATGGCTACACCTTC. Amino acids: CASSDRTGPYGYTF.

This clone was observed a single time. The chain uses TRBV27 and TRBJ2-5; D uncertain. The CDR3 is 12 residues long. Germline V lookup: CDR1 MNHEY, CDR2 SMNVEV (reference sequence). V gave up 7 bases and J gave up 4 bases, with 10 bases separating them. For the CDR3, the DNA is TGTGCCAGCAAAGCTTCTGGAGAGACCCAGTACTTC. Amino acids: CASKASGETQYF.

The V call is TRBV6-5, the J call TRBJ2-4; 10 bases are shared with TRBD1. Per the germline V gene, CDR1 is MNHEY and CDR2 is SVGAGI. J gave up 5 bases and V 6 bases, and 4 bases lay outside the gene matches. This CDR3 is built from 14 residues. The CDR3 bases are TGTGCCAGCAGCCCCGGGACAGGGGAAAACATTCAGTACTTC. This encodes CASSPGTGENIQYF.

This clone was detected only once. This chain joins TRBV18 and TRBJ2-1; 9 nucleotides align to TRBD1. The CDR3 is 15 amino acids. The V gene end was trimmed by 6 bases and the J gene end by 3 bases; junction bases not matched to a gene: 6. Germline-derived CDR1 and CDR2 are KGHSH and LQKENI. The CDR3 DNA reads TGTGCCAGCTCGCCGGACAGGGGTGACTACAATGAGCAGTTCTTC. This codes for CASSPDRGDYNEQFF. The variable domain in full, completed from reference TRBV18 and TRBJ2-1, reads NAGVMQNPRHLVRRRGQEARLRCSPMKGHSHVYWYRQLPEEGLKFMVYLQKENIIDESGMPKERFSAEFPKEGPSILRIQQVVRGDSAAYFCASSPDRGDYNEQFFGPGTRLTVL.

The chain employs TRBV2 and TRBJ1-5; weak D call: TRBD1 (6 bases). The CDR3 is made up of 15 amino acids. Germline values: CDR1 SNHLY, CDR2 FYNNEI. Between the trimmed V and J ends, which lost 6 bases and 6 bases, there was a span of 18 bases. Here the CDR3 reads CASRGQGGGRQPQHF. CDR3 bases: TGTGCCAGCAGGGGGCAAGGGGGGGGCCGTCAGCCCCAGCATTTT.